The rows below give T cell receptor beta chains drawn from one sample of a study of control samples from healthy donors and cancer patients. Using immunoSEQ multiplex PCR, the repertoire was profiled, and TCRdb retains in-frame clones only, with some absent. This table holds about 49,000 clones, 65% to 90% found once. Source material: PBMCs. The origin of the receptors is a woman aged 45-60 years with lung cancer. Each CDR3 is given with its conserved first and last residue. The D gene is left open where the match is weak. Rows give clone size only sometimes, using once, few, many, or a class for an expanded clone.

j_gene: TRBJ2-7
v_gene: TRBV7-2
abundance: once
d_gene: TRBD2
CDR3aa: CASSLDASGVYEQYF
CDR3nt: TGTGCCAGCAGCTTAGACGCTAGCGGGGTCTACGAGCAGTACTTC

j_gene: TRBJ1-6
v_gene: TRBV30
abundance: NA
d_gene: NA
CDR3aa: CAWSVQTANSPLHF
CDR3nt: TGTGCCTGGAGTGTACAGACAGCTAATTCACCCCTCCACTTT

j_gene: TRBJ2-7
v_gene: TRBV5-1
abundance: few
d_gene: TRBD1
CDR3aa: CASSRDRVYEQYF
CDR3nt: TGCGCCAGCTCTCGGGACAGAGTTTACGAGCAGTACTTC

j_gene: TRBJ2-1
v_gene: TRBV30
abundance: NA
d_gene: NA
CDR3aa: CAWSVLGNLGQFF
CDR3nt: TGTGCCTGGAGTGTCCTCGGGAATTTGGGGCAGTTCTTC

j_gene: TRBJ1-2
v_gene: TRBV6-1
abundance: few
d_gene: NA
CDR3aa: CASSDERTNYGYTF
CDR3nt: TGTGCCAGCAGTGACGAACGGACTAACTATGGCTACACCTTC

j_gene: TRBJ1-1
v_gene: TRBV5-1
abundance: NA
d_gene: TRBD1
CDR3aa: CASSLTRTGGLGGNTEAFF
CDR3nt: TGCGCCAGCAGCTTGACCAGAACAGGGGGCCTCGGGGGAAACACTGAAGCTTTCTTT

j_gene: TRBJ2-5
v_gene: TRBV6-5
abundance: NA
d_gene: NA
CDR3aa: CASSRGQEQETQYF
CDR3nt: TGTGCCAGCAGCCGGGGGCAGGAACAAGAGACCCAGTACTTC

j_gene: TRBJ1-5
v_gene: TRBV5-5
abundance: NA
d_gene: TRBD1
CDR3aa: CASSLTGGNQPQHF
CDR3nt: TGTGCCAGCAGCTTGACAGGGGGCAATCAGCCCCAGCATTTT

j_gene: TRBJ2-5
v_gene: TRBV5-6
abundance: NA
d_gene: NA
CDR3aa: CASSLLRREETQYF
CDR3nt: TGTGCCAGCAGCTTGTTGAGGAGGGAAGAGACCCAGTACTTC

j_gene: TRBJ1-1
v_gene: TRBV14
abundance: NA
d_gene: TRBD1
CDR3aa: CASSPGQVGAEAFF
CDR3nt: TGTGCCAGCAGCCCAGGACAGGTGGGGGCTGAAGCTTTCTTT

j_gene: TRBJ2-3
v_gene: TRBV7-7
abundance: NA
d_gene: NA
CDR3aa: CASSAGMGGTDTQYF
CDR3nt: TGTGCCAGCAGCGCAGGGATGGGGGGCACAGATACGCAGTATTTT

j_gene: TRBJ2-1
v_gene: TRBV29-1
abundance: NA
d_gene: TRBD2
CDR3aa: CSVEVAGGLRYAEQFF
CDR3nt: TGCAGCGTTGAAGTAGCGGGGGGCCTTAGGTACGCTGAGCAGTTCTTC

j_gene: TRBJ1-5
v_gene: TRBV15
abundance: NA
d_gene: NA
CDR3aa: CATSRVGSRVAQPQHF
CDR3nt: TGTGCCACCAGCAGAGTCGGGAGCAGGGTAGCCCAGCCCCAGCATTTT

j_gene: TRBJ1-6
v_gene: TRBV5-1
abundance: NA
d_gene: NA
CDR3aa: CASSLAWGTNSPLHF
CDR3nt: TGCGCCAGCAGCTTGGCCTGGGGGACTAATTCACCCCTCCACTTT

j_gene: TRBJ1-6
v_gene: TRBV5-1
abundance: NA
d_gene: TRBD1
CDR3aa: CASSSGQGDSPLHF
CDR3nt: TGCGCCAGCAGCAGCGGACAGGGGGATTCACCCCTCCACTTT

j_gene: TRBJ1-6
v_gene: TRBV7-9
abundance: once
d_gene: TRBD1
CDR3aa: CASSLTGDSPLHF
CDR3nt: TGTGCCAGCAGCCTTACAGGGGATTCACCCCTCCACTTT

j_gene: TRBJ1-1
v_gene: TRBV19
abundance: once
d_gene: NA
CDR3aa: CASSVGGTEAFF
CDR3nt: TGTGCCAGTAGTGTGGGGGGCACTGAAGCTTTCTTT

j_gene: TRBJ1-6
v_gene: TRBV3-1/TRBV3-2
abundance: NA
d_gene: TRBD1
CDR3aa: CASSQDRDRASPLHF
CDR3nt: TGTGCCAGCAGCCAAGATCGCGACAGGGCTTCACCCCTCCACTTT

j_gene: TRBJ2-5
v_gene: TRBV5-1
abundance: NA
d_gene: TRBD2
CDR3aa: CASSLLLAGGEETQYF
CDR3nt: TGCGCCAGCAGCTTGCTCCTAGCGGGGGGGGAAGAGACCCAGTACTTC

j_gene: TRBJ2-5
v_gene: TRBV12-3/TRBV12-4
abundance: NA
d_gene: NA
CDR3aa: CASSISETQYF
CDR3nt: TGTGCCAGCAGTATTAGTGAGACCCAGTACTTC

j_gene: TRBJ1-1
v_gene: TRBV3-1/TRBV3-2
abundance: NA
d_gene: NA
CDR3aa: CASSQRGAEAFF
CDR3nt: TGTGCCAGCAGCCAAAGGGGGGCTGAAGCTTTCTTT

j_gene: TRBJ2-5
v_gene: TRBV5-1
abundance: NA
d_gene: NA
CDR3aa: CASSLERGDPQYF
CDR3nt: TGCGCCAGCAGCTTGGAAAGGGGTGATCCCCAGTACTTC

j_gene: TRBJ1-2
v_gene: TRBV21-1
abundance: NA
d_gene: NA
CDR3aa: CASGPIRGFGYTF
CDR3nt: TGTGCCAGCGGTCCCATCAGGGGATTTGGCTACACCTTC

j_gene: TRBJ2-5
v_gene: TRBV7-9
abundance: NA
d_gene: NA
CDR3aa: CASSYDRKETQYF
CDR3nt: TGTGCCAGCAGCTACGACAGAAAAGAGACCCAGTACTTC

j_gene: TRBJ1-1
v_gene: TRBV6-4
abundance: once
d_gene: NA
CDR3aa: CASSPGSSLGNTEAFF
CDR3nt: TGTGCCAGCAGTCCCGGATCTTCCCTGGGGAACACTGAAGCTTTCTTT

j_gene: TRBJ2-1
v_gene: TRBV7-9
abundance: NA
d_gene: NA
CDR3aa: CASSLIKRDYNEQFF
CDR3nt: TGTGCCAGCAGCTTAATCAAACGGGACTACAATGAGCAGTTCTTC

j_gene: TRBJ2-4
v_gene: TRBV21-1
abundance: NA
d_gene: NA
CDR3aa: CASSKPQEKNIQYF
CDR3nt: TGTGCCAGCAGCAAACCGCAAGAGAAAAACATTCAGTACTTC

j_gene: TRBJ2-2
v_gene: TRBV5-1
abundance: few
d_gene: TRBD2
CDR3aa: CASSFGGTNTGELFF
CDR3nt: TGCGCCAGCAGCTTCGGGGGGACGAACACCGGGGAGCTGTTTTTT

j_gene: TRBJ1-6
v_gene: TRBV3-1/TRBV3-2
abundance: NA
d_gene: NA
CDR3aa: CASSPSPGNNSPLHF
CDR3nt: TGTGCCAGCAGCCCCAGTCCAGGGAACAATTCACCCCTCCACTTT

j_gene: TRBJ2-1
v_gene: TRBV5-5
abundance: NA
d_gene: NA
CDR3aa: CASSSAPSDRFNEQFF
CDR3nt: TGTGCCAGCAGCTCCGCCCCTAGCGATCGGTTCAATGAGCAGTTCTTC

j_gene: TRBJ1-1
v_gene: TRBV24-1
abundance: NA
d_gene: TRBD1
CDR3aa: CATKGTENTEAFF
CDR3nt: TGTGCCACCAAGGGGACAGAGAACACTGAAGCTTTCTTT

j_gene: TRBJ1-1
v_gene: TRBV7-3
abundance: NA
d_gene: NA
CDR3aa: CASSLTVGDTEAFF
CDR3nt: TGTGCCAGCAGCTTAACGGTCGGGGACACTGAAGCTTTCTTT

j_gene: TRBJ1-5
v_gene: TRBV30
abundance: once
d_gene: NA
CDR3aa: CAWSRQGNQPQHF
CDR3nt: TGTGCCTGGAGTAGGCAGGGGAATCAGCCCCAGCATTTT

j_gene: TRBJ1-6
v_gene: TRBV13
abundance: NA
d_gene: NA
CDR3aa: CASSLGQRNSPLHF
CDR3nt: TGTGCCAGCAGCTTAGGACAGCGTAATTCACCCCTCCACTTT

j_gene: TRBJ1-1
v_gene: TRBV28
abundance: NA
d_gene: TRBD1
CDR3aa: CASSPKWRGLSTEAFF
CDR3nt: TGTGCCAGCAGCCCAAAGTGGAGGGGGCTGAGCACTGAAGCTTTCTTT

j_gene: TRBJ1-2
v_gene: TRBV19
abundance: NA
d_gene: NA
CDR3aa: CASVDRIYGYTF
CDR3nt: TGTGCCAGTGTGGACAGAATTTATGGCTACACCTTC

j_gene: TRBJ1-1
v_gene: TRBV30
abundance: NA
d_gene: NA
CDR3aa: CAWSVAFGGLTEAFF
CDR3nt: TGTGCCTGGAGTGTAGCGTTCGGGGGTCTGACTGAAGCTTTCTTT

j_gene: TRBJ1-1
v_gene: TRBV5-6
abundance: NA
d_gene: TRBD1
CDR3aa: CASSFGQGSEAFF
CDR3nt: TGTGCCAGCAGCTTTGGACAGGGGAGTGAAGCTTTCTTT

j_gene: TRBJ2-7
v_gene: TRBV6-5
abundance: NA
d_gene: TRBD1
CDR3aa: CASSRDRSSYEQYF
CDR3nt: TGTGCCAGCAGCCGGGACAGGAGCTCCTACGAGCAGTACTTC

j_gene: TRBJ1-2
v_gene: TRBV24-1
abundance: NA
d_gene: NA
CDR3aa: CATSPGSFYGYTF
CDR3nt: TGTGCCACCAGTCCCGGCAGCTTCTATGGCTACACCTTC